One T cell receptor (beta chain) is described in this entry. Its antigen remains unknown. The data were taken from a study of brain T cells in children with intractable seizures. Study outcomes and limitations: Pre-surgery blood may have been undersampled, hiding some clones.

Time point specified: blood from clinic visit 5 months post-surgery; TSC patient then seizure free. At least one anti-epileptic drug was given before surgery. Deletions cut 2 bases from V and 5 bases from J, with 10 bases between. The CDR3 runs 13 residues. Assay: immunoSEQ multiplex PCR; the TCRdb copy retains only in-frame clones and omits some. The data show about 340,000 clones, over 90% seen once. The rearrangement joins TRBV12-3 or TRBV12-4 to TRBJ2-7; TRBD1 might be the D (5 bases). Sequences were derived from peripheral blood, sampled 4 to 5 months after surgery. This sequence was found in a boy younger than two with tuberous sclerosis and intractable seizures. The CDR3 spells CASSLPRVNEQYF. The CDR3 DNA sequence: TGTGCCAGCAGTTTACCCAGGGTGAACGAGCAGTACTTC.